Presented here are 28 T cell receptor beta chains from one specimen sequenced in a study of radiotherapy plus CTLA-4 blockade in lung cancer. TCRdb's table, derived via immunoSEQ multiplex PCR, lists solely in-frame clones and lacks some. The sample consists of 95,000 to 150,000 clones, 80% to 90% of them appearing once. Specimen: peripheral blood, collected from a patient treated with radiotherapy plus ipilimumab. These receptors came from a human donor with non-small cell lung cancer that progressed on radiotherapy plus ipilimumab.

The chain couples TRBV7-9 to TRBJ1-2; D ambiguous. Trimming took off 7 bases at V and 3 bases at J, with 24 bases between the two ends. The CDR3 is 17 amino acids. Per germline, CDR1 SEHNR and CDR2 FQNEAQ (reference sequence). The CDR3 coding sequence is TGTGCCAGCACCGTGGCGGGGAATCGAGCACACCACTATGGCTACACCTTC. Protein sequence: CASTVAGNRAHHYGYTF.

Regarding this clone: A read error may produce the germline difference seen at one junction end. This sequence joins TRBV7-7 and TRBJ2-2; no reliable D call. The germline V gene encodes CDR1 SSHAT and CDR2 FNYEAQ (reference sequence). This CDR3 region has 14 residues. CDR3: CASSLGLATGELFF. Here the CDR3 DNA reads TGTGCTAGCAGCTTAGGGTTAGCCACCGGGGAGCTGTTTTTT.

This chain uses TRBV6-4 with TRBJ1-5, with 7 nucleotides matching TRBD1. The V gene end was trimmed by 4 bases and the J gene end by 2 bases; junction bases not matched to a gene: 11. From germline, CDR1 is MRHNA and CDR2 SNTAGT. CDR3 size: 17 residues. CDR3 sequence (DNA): TGTGCCAGCAGTGCGGATAAAAGGGGGCCGGGCAATCAGCCCCAGCATTTT. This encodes CASSADKRGPGNQPQHF.

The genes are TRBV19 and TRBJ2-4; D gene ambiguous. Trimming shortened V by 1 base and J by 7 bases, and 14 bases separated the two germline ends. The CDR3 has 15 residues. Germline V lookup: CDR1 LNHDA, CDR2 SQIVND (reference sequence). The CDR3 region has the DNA TGTGCCAGTAGTATAGGCGACTCCCCCGTGAACATTCAGTACTTC. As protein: CASSIGDSPVNIQYF.

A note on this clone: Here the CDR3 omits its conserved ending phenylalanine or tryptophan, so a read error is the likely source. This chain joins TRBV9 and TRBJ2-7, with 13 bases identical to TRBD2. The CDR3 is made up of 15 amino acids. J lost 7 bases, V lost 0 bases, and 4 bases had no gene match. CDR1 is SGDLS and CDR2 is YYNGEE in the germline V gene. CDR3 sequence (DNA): TGTGCCAGCAGCGTAGGTACTAGCGGGAGGGAAGAGCAGTACCTC. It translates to CASSVGTSGREEQYL.

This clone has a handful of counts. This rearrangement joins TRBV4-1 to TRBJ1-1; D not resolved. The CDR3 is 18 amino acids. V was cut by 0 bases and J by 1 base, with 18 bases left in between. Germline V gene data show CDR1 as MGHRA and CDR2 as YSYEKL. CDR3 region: CASSQETVRLIPNTEAFF. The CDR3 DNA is TGCGCCAGCAGCCAAGAAACGGTCAGACTCATACCGAACACTGAAGCTTTCTTT.

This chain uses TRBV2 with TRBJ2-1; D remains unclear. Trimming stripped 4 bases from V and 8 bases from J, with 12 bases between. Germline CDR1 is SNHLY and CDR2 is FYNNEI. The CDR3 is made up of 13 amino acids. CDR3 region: CASSVIGLDEQFF. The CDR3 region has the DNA TGTGCCAGCAGTGTGATAGGGCTGGATGAGCAGTTCTTC.

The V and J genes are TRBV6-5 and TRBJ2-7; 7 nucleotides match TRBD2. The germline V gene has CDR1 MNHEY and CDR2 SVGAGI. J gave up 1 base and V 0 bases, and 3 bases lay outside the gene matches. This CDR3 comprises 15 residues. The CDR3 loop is CASSYSPSGSYEQYF. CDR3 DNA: TGTGCCAGCAGTTACTCTCCTAGCGGTTCCTACGAGCAGTACTTC.

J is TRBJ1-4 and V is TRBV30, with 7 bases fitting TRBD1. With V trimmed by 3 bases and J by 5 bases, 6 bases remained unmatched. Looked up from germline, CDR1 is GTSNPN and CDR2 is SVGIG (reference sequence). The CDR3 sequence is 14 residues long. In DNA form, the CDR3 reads TGTGCCTGGAGCCCGGACAGGACAAATGAAAAACTGTTTTTT. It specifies CAWSPDRTNEKLFF.

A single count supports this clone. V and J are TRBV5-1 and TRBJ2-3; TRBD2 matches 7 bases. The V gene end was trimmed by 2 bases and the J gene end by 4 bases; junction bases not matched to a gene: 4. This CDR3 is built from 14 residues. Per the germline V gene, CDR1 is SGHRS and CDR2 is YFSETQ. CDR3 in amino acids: CASSFGLESDTQYF. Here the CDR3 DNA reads TGCGCCAGCAGCTTCGGACTAGAATCAGATACGCAGTATTTT. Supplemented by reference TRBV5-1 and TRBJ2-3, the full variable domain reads KAGVTQTPRYLIKTRGQQVTLSCSPISGHRSVSWYQQTPGQGLQFLFEYFSETQRNKGNFPGRFSGRQFSNSRSEMNVSTLELGDSALYLCASSFGLESDTQYFGPGTRLTVL.

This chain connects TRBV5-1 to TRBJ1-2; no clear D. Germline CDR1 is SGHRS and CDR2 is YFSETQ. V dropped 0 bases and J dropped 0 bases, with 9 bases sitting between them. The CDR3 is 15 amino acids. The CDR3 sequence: CASSLARATNYGYTF. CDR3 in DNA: TGCGCCAGCAGCTTGGCAAGGGCTACTAACTATGGCTACACCTTC.

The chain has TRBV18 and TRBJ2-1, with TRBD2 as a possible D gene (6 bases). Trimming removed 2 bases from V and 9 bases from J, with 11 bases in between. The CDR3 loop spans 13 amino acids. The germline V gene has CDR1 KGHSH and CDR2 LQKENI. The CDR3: CASSPGTGGEQFF. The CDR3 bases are TGTGCCAGCTCACCAGGGACCGGGGGTGAGCAGTTCTTC.

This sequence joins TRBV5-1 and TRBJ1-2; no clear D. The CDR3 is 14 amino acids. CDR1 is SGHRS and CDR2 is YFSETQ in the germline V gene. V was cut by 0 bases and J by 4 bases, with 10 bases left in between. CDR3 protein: CASSLEGSPYGYTF. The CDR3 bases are TGCGCCAGCAGCTTGGAGGGCAGCCCCTATGGCTACACCTTC.

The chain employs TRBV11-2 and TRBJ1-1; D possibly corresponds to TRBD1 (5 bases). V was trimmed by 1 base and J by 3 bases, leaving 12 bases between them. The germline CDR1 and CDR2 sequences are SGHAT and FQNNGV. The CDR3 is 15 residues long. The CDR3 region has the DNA TGTGCCAGCAGCTTAGCGAGCGCAGGGCACACTGAAGCTTTCTTT. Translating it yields CASSLASAGHTEAFF.

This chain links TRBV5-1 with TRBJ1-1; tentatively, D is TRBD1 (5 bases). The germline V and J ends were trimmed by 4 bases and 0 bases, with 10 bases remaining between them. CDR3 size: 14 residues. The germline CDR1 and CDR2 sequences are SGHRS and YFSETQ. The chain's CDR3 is CASSGGLMNTEAFF. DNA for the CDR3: TGCGCCAGCAGCGGGGGACTGATGAACACTGAAGCTTTCTTT.

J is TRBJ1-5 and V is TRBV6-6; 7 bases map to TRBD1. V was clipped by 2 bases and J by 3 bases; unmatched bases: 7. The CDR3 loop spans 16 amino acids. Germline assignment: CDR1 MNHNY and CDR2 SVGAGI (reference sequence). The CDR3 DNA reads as TGTGCCAGCAGTTACGGGGAGACAGGGAACAATCAGCCCCAGCATTTT. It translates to CASSYGETGNNQPQHF.

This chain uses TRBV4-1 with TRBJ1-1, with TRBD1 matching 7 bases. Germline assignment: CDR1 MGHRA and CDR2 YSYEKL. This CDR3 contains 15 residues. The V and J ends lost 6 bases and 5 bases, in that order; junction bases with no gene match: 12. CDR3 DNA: TGCGCCAGCAGTTTCTTCCAAACAGGGGCAACTGAAGCTTTCTTT. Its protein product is CASSFFQTGATEAFF.

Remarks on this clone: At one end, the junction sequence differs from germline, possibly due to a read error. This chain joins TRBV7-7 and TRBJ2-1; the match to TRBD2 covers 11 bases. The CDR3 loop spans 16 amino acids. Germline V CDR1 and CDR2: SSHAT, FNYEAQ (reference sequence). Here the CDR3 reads CASSLELAGESSEQFF. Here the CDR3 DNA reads TGTGCTAGCAGCTTAGAACTAGCGGGAGAATCCAGTGAGCAGTTCTTC.

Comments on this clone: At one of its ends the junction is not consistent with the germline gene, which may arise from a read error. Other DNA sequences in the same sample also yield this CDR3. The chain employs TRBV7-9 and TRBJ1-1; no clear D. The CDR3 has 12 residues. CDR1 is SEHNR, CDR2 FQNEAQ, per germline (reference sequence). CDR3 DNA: TGTGCCAGCAGCCTAGCCGGGACTGAAGCTTTCTTT. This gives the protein CASSLAGTEAFF.

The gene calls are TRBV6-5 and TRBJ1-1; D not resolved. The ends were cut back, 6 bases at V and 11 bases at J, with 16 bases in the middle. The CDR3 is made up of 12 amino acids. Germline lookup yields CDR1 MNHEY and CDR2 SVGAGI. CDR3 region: CASSPVVGFAFF. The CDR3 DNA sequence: TGTGCCAGCAGCCCGGTAGTTGGGTTCGCTTTCTTT.

The CDR3 nucleotides are TGTGCCATCAGTGAGTCGACGGCGGGCCACGTTCAGCGGGAGGGCCGAGATACGCAGTATTTT. Protein sequence: CAISESTAGHVQREGRDTQYF. The V gene is TRBV10-3, the J gene TRBJ2-3, with 10 bases lining up with TRBD2. Germline CDR1 is ENHRY and CDR2 is SYGVKD. The trim removed 0 bases at V and 5 bases at J, leaving 20 bases unmatched. CDR3 size: 21 residues.

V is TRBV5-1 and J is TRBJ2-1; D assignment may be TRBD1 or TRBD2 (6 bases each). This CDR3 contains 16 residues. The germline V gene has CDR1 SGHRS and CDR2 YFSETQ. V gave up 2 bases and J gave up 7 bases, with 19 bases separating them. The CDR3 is CASSFPDGRGGNEQFF. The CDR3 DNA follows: TGCGCCAGCAGCTTCCCAGACGGGAGAGGGGGTAATGAGCAGTTCTTC.

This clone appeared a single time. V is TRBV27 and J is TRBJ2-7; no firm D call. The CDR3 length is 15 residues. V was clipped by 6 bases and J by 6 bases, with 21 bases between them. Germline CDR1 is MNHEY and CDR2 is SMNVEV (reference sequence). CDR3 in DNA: TGTGCCAGCAGCGGGCGGACCGATTCGACGGGCGAGCAGTACTTC. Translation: CASSGRTDSTGEQYF.

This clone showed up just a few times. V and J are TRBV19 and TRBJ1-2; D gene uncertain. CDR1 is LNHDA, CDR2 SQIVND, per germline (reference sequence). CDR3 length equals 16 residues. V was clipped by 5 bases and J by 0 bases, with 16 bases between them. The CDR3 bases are TGTGCCAGTAGTGTGACACCCGCGCCCTCTAACTATGGCTACACCTTC. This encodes CASSVTPAPSNYGYTF.

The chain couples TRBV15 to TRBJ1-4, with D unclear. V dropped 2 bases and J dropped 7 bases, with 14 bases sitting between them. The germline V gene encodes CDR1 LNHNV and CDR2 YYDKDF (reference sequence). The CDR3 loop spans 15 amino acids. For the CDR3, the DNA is TGTGCCACCAGCAGATGGACCGTTTCTGGTGAAAAACTGTTTTTT. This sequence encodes CATSRWTVSGEKLFF.

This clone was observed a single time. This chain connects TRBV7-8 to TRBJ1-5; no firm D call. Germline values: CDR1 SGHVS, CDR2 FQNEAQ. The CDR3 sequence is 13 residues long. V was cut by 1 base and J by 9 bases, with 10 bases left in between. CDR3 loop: CASSLVVPGPQHF. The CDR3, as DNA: TGTGCCAGCAGCTTAGTGGTCCCGGGGCCCCAGCATTTT. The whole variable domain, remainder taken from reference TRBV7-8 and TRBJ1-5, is GAGVSQSPRYKVAKRGQDVALRCDPISGHVSLFWYQQALGQGPEFLTYFQNEAQLDKSGLPSDRFFAERPEGSVSTLKIQRTQQEDSAVYLCASSLVVPGPQHFGDGTRLSIL.

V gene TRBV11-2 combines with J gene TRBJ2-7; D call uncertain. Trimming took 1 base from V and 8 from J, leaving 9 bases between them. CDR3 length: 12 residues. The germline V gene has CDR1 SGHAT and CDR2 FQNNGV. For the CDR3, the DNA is TGTGCCAGCAGCTTAGGAGTAGCCCAGCAGTACTTC. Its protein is CASSLGVAQQYF.

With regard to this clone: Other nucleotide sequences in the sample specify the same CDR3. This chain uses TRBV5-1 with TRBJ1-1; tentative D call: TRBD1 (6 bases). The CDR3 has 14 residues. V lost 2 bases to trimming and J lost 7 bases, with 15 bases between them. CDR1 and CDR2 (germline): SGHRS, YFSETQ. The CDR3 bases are TGCGCCAGCAGCTTAGAGGGGGGCGTAGGTGAAGCTTTCTTT. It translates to CASSLEGGVGEAFF.